The 23 T cell receptor beta chains below come from one sample, sequenced in a study of PD-1 blockade in classical Hodgkin lymphoma. TCRdb's copy holds only in-frame clones and misses some; the assay was immunoSEQ multiplex PCR. The sample holds more than 3,000 clones; 84% are singletons and the top ten take over 2.5%. The time point is: newly diagnosed, previously untreated cHL patient sample. Magnetic depletion of unwanted cells isolated CD4+ T cells from thawed PBMCs. Sequencing was performed on CD4+ T cells from blood. These receptor sequences come from a human donor with classical Hodgkin lymphoma.

The V and J genes are TRBV6-1 and TRBJ2-5; D is uncertain. The end of the DNA aligns better with TRBJ2-7, so the J call may be wrong. Germline CDR1 MNHNS, CDR2 SASEGT. The CDR3 loop spans 14 amino acids. The CDR3 DNA sequence: TGTGCCAGCAGTGTTAGCACGGAGTCCTACGAGCAGTACTTC. Amino acid sequence: CASSVSTESYEQYF.

This chain connects TRBV7-2 to TRBJ2-2, with 7 positions matching TRBD1. The CDR3 contains 17 residues. The germline gives CDR1 SGHTA, CDR2 FQGNSA. V was pared by 5 bases and J by 1 base, with 10 bases of the junction left unmatched. The CDR3 spells CASSPRDSRLNTGELFF. DNA of the CDR3: TGTGCCAGCAGCCCCCGGGACAGCCGCTTGAACACCGGGGAGCTGTTTTTT.

This clone was found once. J is TRBJ1-1 and V is TRBV2; the D is unclear. Looked up from germline, CDR1 is SNHLY and CDR2 is FYNNEI. The CDR3 extends over 13 amino acids. V was trimmed by 4 bases and J by 6 bases, leaving 12 bases between them. The DNA of the CDR3 is TGTGCCAGCAGTGGGCGACAAGGAGCTGAAGCTTTCTTT. Protein product: CASSGRQGAEAFF. The full variable domain, completed using reference TRBV2 and TRBJ1-1, is EPEVTQTPSHQVTQMGQEVILRCVPISNHLYFYWYRQILGQKVEFLVSFYNNEISEKSEIFDDQFSVERPDGSNFTLKIRSTKLEDSAMYFCASSGRQGAEAFFGQGTRLTVV.

Comments on this clone: This sample includes further DNA sequences coding for the same CDR3. The chain has TRBV2 and TRBJ1-4; unclear D gene. The germline CDR1 and CDR2 sequences are SNHLY and FYNNEI. The CDR3 length is 14 residues. The V and J ends lost 6 bases and 0 bases respectively, with 8 bases between them. This chain's CDR3 is CASSELATNEKLFF. CDR3 sequence (DNA): TGTGCCAGCAGCGAGCTTGCAACTAATGAAAAACTGTTTTTT.

The gene calls are TRBV5-4 and TRBJ2-3; possible D gene TRBD2, 6 bases. The V and J ends lost 2 bases and 6 bases respectively, with 10 bases between them. The CDR3 runs 13 residues. Germline V gene lookup returns CDR1 SGHNT and CDR2 YYREEE (reference sequence). The CDR3 spells CASSFKGRDTQYF. The CDR3 region has the DNA TGTGCCAGCAGCTTCAAAGGGAGGGATACGCAGTATTTT.

The chain is built from TRBV11-3 and TRBJ2-3, with 7 bases that match TRBD1. The CDR3 sequence is 14 residues long. Germline CDR1 and CDR2: SGHNT and YENEEA. V lost 3 bases, J lost 6 bases, and 6 bases stayed unmatched. The DNA of the CDR3 is TGTGCCAGCAGCTTGAACAAAGGGGGCGATACGCAGTATTTT. Protein sequence: CASSLNKGGDTQYF.

V and J are TRBV19 and TRBJ2-1; 7 bases line up with TRBD1. J lost 4 bases, V lost 3 bases, and 15 bases had no gene match. The germline V gene encodes CDR1 LNHDA and CDR2 SQIVND (reference sequence). CDR3 size: 18 residues. CDR3 amino acids: CASSMLQGTFWVYNEQFF. The DNA for the CDR3 is TGTGCCAGTAGTATGTTACAGGGGACATTCTGGGTTTACAATGAGCAGTTCTTC. Using reference TRBV19 and TRBJ2-1 for the parts outside the CDR3, the full variable domain is DGGITQSPKYLFRKEGQNVTLSCEQNLNHDAMYWYRQDPGQGLRLIYYSQIVNDFQKGDIAEGYSVSREKKESFPLTVTSAQKNPTAFYLCASSMLQGTFWVYNEQFFGPGTRLTVL.

The chain couples TRBV10-3 to TRBJ2-5; 12 bases map to TRBD2. V lost 10 bases, J lost 2 bases, and 5 bases stayed unmatched. The CDR3 spans 14 residues. Germline lookup yields CDR1 ENHRY and CDR2 SYGVKD. The CDR3 coding sequence is TGTGCCACTCGGACTAGCGGGGTACAAGAGACCCAGTACTTC. Translating it yields CATRTSGVQETQYF.

The chain has TRBV5-4 and TRBJ1-2, with 12 bases that match TRBD1. Germline trimming cut 4 bases from V and 3 bases from J; bases unmatched to any gene: 7. CDR1 and CDR2 (germline): SGHNT, YYREEE (reference sequence). The length of the CDR3 is 16 residues. As DNA, the CDR3 is TGTGCCAGCAGCCCCGGGACAGGGGGCGTAGACTATGGCTACACCTTC. This codes for CASSPGTGGVDYGYTF.

The rearrangement joins TRBV27 to TRBJ2-1; 10 positions agree with TRBD1. The CDR3 is 15 amino acids. Germline CDR1 MNHEY, CDR2 SMNVEV (reference sequence). The junction had 10 bases not matched to a gene; V was cut back by 7 bases and J by 7 bases. The CDR3, as DNA: TGTGCCAGCAAAAGGCCGGGACAGGGGAGAAATGAGCAGTTCTTC. Its protein is CASKRPGQGRNEQFF.

V is TRBV2 and J is TRBJ2-4, with TRBD2 matching 8 bases. The germline V gene encodes CDR1 SNHLY and CDR2 FYNNEI. This CDR3 contains 14 residues. Trimming took 1 base from V and 9 from J; bases not matched to a gene: 5. CDR3 loop: CASSEGGLGIIQYF. CDR3 coding DNA: TGTGCCAGCAGTGAAGGGGGACTAGGGATCATTCAGTACTTC.

V is TRBV6-1 and J is TRBJ2-3; a weak D match, TRBD2 (5 bases). Looked up from germline, CDR1 is MNHNS and CDR2 is SASEGT. The ends were cut back, 4 bases at V and 3 bases at J, with 17 bases in the middle. This CDR3 comprises 16 residues. The CDR3 reads CASSATWPGWTDTQYF. The CDR3 nucleotides are TGTGCCAGCAGTGCTACGTGGCCGGGGTGGACAGATACGCAGTATTTT.

The chain employs TRBV11-1 and TRBJ1-4; D gene uncertain. Germline CDR1 SGHAT, CDR2 FQDESV (reference sequence). The germline V and J ends were trimmed by 3 bases and 6 bases, with 11 bases remaining between them. The CDR3 extends over 14 amino acids. The CDR3 DNA is TGTGCCAGCAGCTTGATCAGCCCGGATGAAAAACTGTTTTTT. This encodes CASSLISPDEKLFF. The whole variable domain, remainder taken from reference TRBV11-1 and TRBJ1-4, is EAEVAQSPRYKITEKSQAVAFWCDPISGHATLYWYRQILGQGPELLVQFQDESVVDDSQLPKDRFSAERLKGVDSTLKIQPAELGDSAMYLCASSLISPDEKLFFGSGTQLSVL.

About this clone itself: The sample contains more than one DNA sequence encoding this CDR3. The chain has TRBV2 and TRBJ2-7; 10 bases map to TRBD1. CDR3 length: 14 residues. Germline-derived CDR1 and CDR2 are SNHLY and FYNNEI. The ends lost 5 bases at V and 6 bases at J; junction bases unmatched: 7. The CDR3 bases are TGTGCCAGCAGTCTGGGACAGGGGTTCGGCGAGCAGTACTTC. It codes for CASSLGQGFGEQYF.

The V and J genes are TRBV2 and TRBJ1-6, with D possibly TRBD1 on 5 matching bases. The CDR3 totals 13 residues. In germline, CDR1 is SNHLY, CDR2 FYNNEI. V shed 4 bases and J shed 6 bases, with 7 bases lying between them. Here the CDR3 reads CASSADSNSPLHF. CDR3 sequence (DNA): TGTGCCAGCAGTGCAGACAGTAATTCACCCCTCCACTTT.

This chain joins TRBV27 and TRBJ2-5, with TRBD1 matching over 7 bases. This CDR3 is 13 amino acids long. Germline V CDR1 and CDR2: MNHEY, SMNVEV (reference sequence). V trimming: 6 bases; J trimming: 5 bases; junction bases outside the gene matches: 6. In nucleotides, the CDR3 is TGTGCCAGCAGACCGGGACAGAAGGAGACCCAGTACTTC. This gives the protein CASRPGQKETQYF.

CDR3 in amino acids: CASSPTNTGELFF. Here the CDR3 DNA reads TGTGCCAGCAGTCCAACGAACACCGGGGAGCTGTTTTTT. This chain connects TRBV2 to TRBJ2-2, with D unresolved. CDR3 length: 13 residues. CDR1 is SNHLY, CDR2 FYNNEI, per germline. V was pared by 5 bases and J by 0 bases, with 4 bases between.

This chain links TRBV19 with TRBJ1-4, with unresolved D. CDR1 and CDR2 from the germline V gene are LNHDA and SQIVND (reference sequence). The V end was cut by 1 base, the J end by 5 bases, with 8 bases between. There are 14 residues in the CDR3. The CDR3 region has the DNA TGTGCCAGTAGTATAGGAACACAGAATGAAAAACTGTTTTTT. It yields the protein CASSIGTQNEKLFF.

The gene calls are TRBV5-1 and TRBJ2-5; the match to TRBD1 covers 9 bases. Trimming at V came to 4 bases and at J to 5 bases, leaving 6 bases not matched to a gene. Germline V gives CDR1 SGHRS, CDR2 YFSETQ. This CDR3 has 14 residues. Written as DNA, the CDR3 is TGCGCCAGCAGCCCCGGGACAGGGAGTGAGACCCAGTACTTC. Its protein is CASSPGTGSETQYF. Filled out from reference TRBV5-1 and TRBJ2-5, the complete variable domain reads KAGVTQTPRYLIKTRGQQVTLSCSPISGHRSVSWYQQTPGQGLQFLFEYFSETQRNKGNFPGRFSGRQFSNSRSEMNVSTLELGDSALYLCASSPGTGSETQYFGPGTRLLVL.

The chain links TRBV30 to TRBJ1-1; no clear D. V dropped 2 bases and J dropped 10 bases, with 14 bases sitting between them. This CDR3 is built from 12 residues. Looked up from germline, CDR1 is GTSNPN and CDR2 is SVGIG (reference sequence). CDR3 DNA: TGTGCCTGGAGTAGCGGGCCGGCCGGAGCTTTCTTT. As protein: CAWSSGPAGAFF.

The CDR3 DNA sequence: TGTGCCAGCAGCCAAGATTCAGGGATGGAGACCCAGTACTTC. Encoded protein: CASSQDSGMETQYF. The V call is TRBV14, the J call TRBJ2-5; perhaps TRBD1 as D (5 bases). Germline CDR1 is SGHDN and CDR2 is FVKESK. Between the trimmed V and J ends, which lost 0 bases and 5 bases, there was a span of 10 bases. The CDR3 runs 14 residues.

V usage is TRBV5-1 and J usage is TRBJ2-1; D is perhaps TRBD2 (5 bases). The CDR3 has 13 amino acids. Trimming pared 1 base from V and 6 bases from J, leaving 8 bases between. The germline gives CDR1 SGHRS, CDR2 YFSETQ. CDR3 in amino acids: CASSLSGPNEQFF. The CDR3, as DNA: TGCGCCAGCAGCTTGAGCGGTCCCAATGAGCAGTTCTTC.

This sequence joins TRBV2 and TRBJ2-2, with 7 bases lining up with TRBD1. Germline V lookup: CDR1 SNHLY, CDR2 FYNNEI. CDR3 length: 16 residues. With 6 bases clipped from V and 0 bases from J, the junction kept 7 bases outside the gene matches. The CDR3 region is CASRPDRDTNTGELFF. The CDR3 DNA reads TGTGCCAGCAGACCCGACAGGGACACGAACACCGGGGAGCTGTTTTTT.